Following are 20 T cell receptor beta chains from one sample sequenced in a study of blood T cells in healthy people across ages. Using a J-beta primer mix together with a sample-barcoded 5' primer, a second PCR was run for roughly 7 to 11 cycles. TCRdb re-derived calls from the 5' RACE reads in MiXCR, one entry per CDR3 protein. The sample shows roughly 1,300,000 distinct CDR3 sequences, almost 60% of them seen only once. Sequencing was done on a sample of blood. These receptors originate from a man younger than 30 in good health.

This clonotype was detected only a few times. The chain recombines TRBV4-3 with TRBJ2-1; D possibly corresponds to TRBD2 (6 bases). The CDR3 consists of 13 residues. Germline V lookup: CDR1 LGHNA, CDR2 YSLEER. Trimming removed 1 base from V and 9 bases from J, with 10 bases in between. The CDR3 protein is CASSQGTGSEQFF. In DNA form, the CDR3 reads TGCGCCAGCAGCCAAGGGACCGGGAGTGAGCAGTTCTTC.

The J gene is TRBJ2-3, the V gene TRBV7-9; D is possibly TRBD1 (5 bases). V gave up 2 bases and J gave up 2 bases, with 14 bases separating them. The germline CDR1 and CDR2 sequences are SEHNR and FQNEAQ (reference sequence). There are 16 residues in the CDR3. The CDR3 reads CASSLFYDRHTDTQYF. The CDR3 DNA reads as TGTGCCAGCAGCTTATTTTACGACAGACACACAGATACGCAGTATTTT.

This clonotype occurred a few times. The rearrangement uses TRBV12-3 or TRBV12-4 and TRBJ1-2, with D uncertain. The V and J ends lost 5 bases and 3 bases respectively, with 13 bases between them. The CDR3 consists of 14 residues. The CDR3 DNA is TGTGCCAGCAGTCCCCGAGTGGATCACTATGGCTACACCTTC. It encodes CASSPRVDHYGYTF.

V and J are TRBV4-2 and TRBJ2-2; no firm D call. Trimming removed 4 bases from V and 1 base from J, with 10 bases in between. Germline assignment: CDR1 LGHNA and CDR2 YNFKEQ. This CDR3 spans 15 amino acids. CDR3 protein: CASSRGEVNTGELFF. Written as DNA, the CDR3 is TGTGCCAGCAGCCGCGGTGAGGTGAACACCGGGGAGCTGTTTTTT.

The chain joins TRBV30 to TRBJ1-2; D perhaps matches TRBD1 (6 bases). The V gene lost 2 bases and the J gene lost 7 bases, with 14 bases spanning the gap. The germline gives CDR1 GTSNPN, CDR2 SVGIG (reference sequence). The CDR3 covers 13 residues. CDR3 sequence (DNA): TGTGCCTGGAGTCCCGACAGGTTGGGTGGCTACACCTTC. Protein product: CAWSPDRLGGYTF.

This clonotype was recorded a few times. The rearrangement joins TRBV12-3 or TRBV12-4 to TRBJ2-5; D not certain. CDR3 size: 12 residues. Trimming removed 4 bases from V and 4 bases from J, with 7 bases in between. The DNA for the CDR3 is TGTGCCAGCAGTTCTCGAGGAGAGACCCAGTACTTC. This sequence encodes CASSSRGETQYF.

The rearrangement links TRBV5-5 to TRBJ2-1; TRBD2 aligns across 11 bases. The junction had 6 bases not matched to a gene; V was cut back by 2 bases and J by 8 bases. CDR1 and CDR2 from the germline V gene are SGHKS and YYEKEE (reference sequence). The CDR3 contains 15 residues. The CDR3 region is CASSFSSGGWDEQFF. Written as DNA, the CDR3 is TGTGCCAGCAGCTTTTCTAGCGGGGGGTGGGATGAGCAGTTCTTC. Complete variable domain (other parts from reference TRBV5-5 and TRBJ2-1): DAGVTQSPTHLIKTRGQQVTLRCSPISGHKSVSWYQQVLGQGPQFIFQYYEKEERGRGNFPDRFSARQFPNYSSELNVNALLLGDSALYLCASSFSSGGWDEQFFGPGTRLTVL.

The CDR3 sequence is CASSPQRAVSSYEQYF. The CDR3 DNA reads as TGTGCCAGCAGCCCTCAGCGGGCGGTAAGCTCCTACGAGCAGTACTTC. The chain has TRBV7-9 and TRBJ2-7; tentatively, D is TRBD2 (6 bases). Germline V gene data show CDR1 as SEHNR and CDR2 as FQNEAQ (reference sequence). The ends were cut back, 5 bases at V and 0 bases at J, with 17 bases in the middle. The CDR3 runs to 16 residues.

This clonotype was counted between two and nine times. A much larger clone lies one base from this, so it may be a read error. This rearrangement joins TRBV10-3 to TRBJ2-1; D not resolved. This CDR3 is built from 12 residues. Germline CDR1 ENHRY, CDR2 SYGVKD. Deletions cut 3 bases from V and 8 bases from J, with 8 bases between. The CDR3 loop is CAISDGYDEQFF. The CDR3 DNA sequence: TGTGCCATCAGTGATGGGTACGATGAGCAGTTCTTC.

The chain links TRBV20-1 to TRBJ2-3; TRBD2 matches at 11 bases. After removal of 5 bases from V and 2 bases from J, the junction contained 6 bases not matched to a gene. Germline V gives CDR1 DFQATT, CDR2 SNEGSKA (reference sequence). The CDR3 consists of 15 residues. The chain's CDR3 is CSAVLAGGPTDTQYF. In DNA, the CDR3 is TGCAGTGCTGTTCTAGCGGGGGGACCCACAGATACGCAGTATTTT.

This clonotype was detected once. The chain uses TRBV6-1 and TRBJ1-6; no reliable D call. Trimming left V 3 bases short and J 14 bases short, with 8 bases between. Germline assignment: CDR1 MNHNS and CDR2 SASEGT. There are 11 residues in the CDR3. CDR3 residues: CASSDELALHF. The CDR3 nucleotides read TGTGCCAGCAGTGACGAGTTGGCCCTCCACTTT.

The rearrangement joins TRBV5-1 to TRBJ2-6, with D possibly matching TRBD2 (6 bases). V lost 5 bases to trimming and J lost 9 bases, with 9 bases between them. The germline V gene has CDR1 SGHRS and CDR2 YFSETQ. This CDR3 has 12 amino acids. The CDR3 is CASRGGINVLTF. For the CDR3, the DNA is TGCGCCAGCAGGGGCGGGATCAACGTCCTGACTTTC.

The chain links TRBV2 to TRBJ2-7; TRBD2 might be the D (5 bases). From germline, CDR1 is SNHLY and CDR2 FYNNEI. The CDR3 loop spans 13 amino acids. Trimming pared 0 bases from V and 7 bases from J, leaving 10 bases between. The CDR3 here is CASSEAKAVEQYF. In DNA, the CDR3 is TGTGCCAGCAGTGAAGCGAAAGCGGTGGAGCAGTACTTC.

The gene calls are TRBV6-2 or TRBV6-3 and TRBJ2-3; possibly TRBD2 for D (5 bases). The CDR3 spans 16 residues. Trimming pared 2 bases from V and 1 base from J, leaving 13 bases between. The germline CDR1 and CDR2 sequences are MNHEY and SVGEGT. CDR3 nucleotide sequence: TGTGCCAGCAGTTACAGTCGGGAACGGGGCACAGATACGCAGTATTTT. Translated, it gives CASSYSRERGTDTQYF.

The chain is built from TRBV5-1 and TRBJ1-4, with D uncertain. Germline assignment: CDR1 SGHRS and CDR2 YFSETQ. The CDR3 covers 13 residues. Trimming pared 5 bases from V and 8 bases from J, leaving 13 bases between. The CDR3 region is CASRDHGGEKLFF. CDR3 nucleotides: TGCGCCAGCAGGGACCACGGAGGGGAAAAACTGTTTTTT.

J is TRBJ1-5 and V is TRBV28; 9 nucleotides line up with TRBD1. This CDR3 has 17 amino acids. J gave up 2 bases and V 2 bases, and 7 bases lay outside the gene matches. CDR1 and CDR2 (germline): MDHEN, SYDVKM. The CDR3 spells CASSLGTGKMGNQPQHF. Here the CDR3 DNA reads TGTGCCAGCAGTTTAGGGACAGGGAAGATGGGCAATCAGCCCCAGCATTTT.

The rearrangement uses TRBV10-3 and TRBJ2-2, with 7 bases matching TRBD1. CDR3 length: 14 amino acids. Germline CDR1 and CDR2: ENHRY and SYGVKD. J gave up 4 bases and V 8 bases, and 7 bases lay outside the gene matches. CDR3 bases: TGTGCCATCGGGGGACAGACCCTCACCGGGGAGCTGTTTTTT. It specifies CAIGGQTLTGELFF.

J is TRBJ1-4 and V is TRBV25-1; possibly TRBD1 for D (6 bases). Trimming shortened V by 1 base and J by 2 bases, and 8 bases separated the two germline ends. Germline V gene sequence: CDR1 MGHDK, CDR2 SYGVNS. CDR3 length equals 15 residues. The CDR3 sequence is CASSEWTDTNEKLFF. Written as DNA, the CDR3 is TGTGCCAGCAGTGAATGGACAGACACTAATGAAAAACTGTTTTTT.

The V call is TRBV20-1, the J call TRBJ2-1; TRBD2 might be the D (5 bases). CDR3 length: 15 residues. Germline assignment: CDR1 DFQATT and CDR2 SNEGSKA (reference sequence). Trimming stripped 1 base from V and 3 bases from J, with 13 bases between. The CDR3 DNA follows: TGCAGTGCTAGAGGTGGGATCAGCGGCTACAATGAGCAGTTCTTC. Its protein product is CSARGGISGYNEQFF.

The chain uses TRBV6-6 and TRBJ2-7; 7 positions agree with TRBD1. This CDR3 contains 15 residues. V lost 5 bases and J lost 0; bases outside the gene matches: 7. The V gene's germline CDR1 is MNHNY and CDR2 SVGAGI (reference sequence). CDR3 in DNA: TGTGCCAGCAGTCCTACACAGGGGTTCTCCTACGAGCAGTACTTC. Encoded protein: CASSPTQGFSYEQYF.